A selection of T cell receptor beta chains follows, all from one sample in a study of shared T cell receptors in the human thymus. The method was immunoSEQ multiplex PCR; TCRdb's version includes in-frame clones alone and lacks a portion of them. The profile shows 600,000 to 900,000 clones, roughly 88% of them singletons. The same specimen was also included in a second study, on human thymus T cells.

The sequenced material came from thymocytes. These receptors all come from a girl under three years old with a congenital heart defect. Both conserved end residues are part of each CDR3. Each record gives: V gene, clone size, J gene, D gene, CDR3 protein, CDR3 DNA. The D gene is left open where the match is weak. The size field is filled for only some rows; it gives once, few, many or a size class.

V: TRBV28; size: -; J: TRBJ1-6; D: -; CDR3: CASSLFPPGGAVYNSPLHF; DNA: TGTGCCAGCAGTTTATTCCCACCGGGGGGGGCCGTCTATAATTCACCCCTCCACTTT
V: TRBV27; size: -; J: TRBJ1-5; D: TRBD1; CDR3: CASSLSGTGVNQPQHF; DNA: TGTGCCAGCAGTTTATCCGGGACAGGGGTTAATCAGCCCCAGCATTTT
V: TRBV14; size: -; J: TRBJ1-6; D: TRBD1; CDR3: CASSQMDRAAGSPLHF; DNA: TGTGCCAGCAGCCAAATGGACAGGGCGGCGGGCTCACCCCTCCACTTT
V: TRBV4-1; size: -; J: TRBJ2-4; D: TRBD1; CDR3: CASSAPGQGGIPKNIQYF; DNA: TGCGCCAGCAGCGCTCCGGGACAGGGGGGGATTCCCAAAAACATTCAGTACTTC
V: TRBV5-6; size: -; J: TRBJ2-7; D: TRBD2; CDR3: CASSQPPHSGGRYEQYF; DNA: TGTGCCAGCAGCCAGCCGCCCCATAGCGGGGGGAGGTACGAGCAGTACTTC
V: TRBV4-3; size: few; J: TRBJ1-1; D: -; CDR3: CASSPKGKGITEAFF; DNA: TGCGCCAGCAGCCCAAAGGGGAAGGGGATAACTGAAGCTTTCTTT
V: TRBV4-3; size: once; J: TRBJ1-1; D: TRBD1; CDR3: CASSQALTGGEDTEAFF; DNA: TGCGCCAGCAGCCAAGCCTTGACAGGGGGCGAAGACACTGAAGCTTTCTTT
V: TRBV7-9; size: once; J: TRBJ1-2; D: -; CDR3: CASSRQPTYGYTF; DNA: TGTGCCAGCAGTCGACAGCCGACCTATGGCTACACCTTC
V: TRBV7-7; size: -; J: TRBJ1-1; D: -; CDR3: CASSLKQGTEAFF; DNA: TGTGCCAGCAGCTTAAAACAGGGCACTGAAGCTTTCTTT
V: TRBV5-1; size: -; J: TRBJ2-7; D: TRBD1; CDR3: CASRSTTQNTGGKAYEQYF; DNA: TGCGCCAGCAGGTCGACCACTCAGAACACAGGGGGCAAGGCCTACGAGCAGTACTTC
V: TRBV4-1; size: -; J: TRBJ1-1; D: -; CDR3: CASSLGGERNMNTEAFF; DNA: TGCGCCAGCAGCCTGGGAGGGGAGAGAAACATGAACACTGAAGCTTTCTTT
V: TRBV27; size: -; J: TRBJ2-7; D: TRBD1; CDR3: CASSLDPGQTYEQYF; DNA: TGTGCCAGCAGCCTAGACCCGGGACAGACCTACGAGCAGTACTTC
V: TRBV20-1; size: -; J: TRBJ1-1; D: -; CDR3: CSARRQTEAFF; DNA: TGCAGTGCCCGCAGACAGACTGAAGCTTTCTTT
V: TRBV28; size: -; J: TRBJ2-3; D: -; CDR3: CASSSWTANTDTQYF; DNA: TGTGCCAGCAGTTCTTGGACAGCCAACACAGATACGCAGTATTTT
V: TRBV5-6; size: -; J: TRBJ2-4; D: -; CDR3: CASSSSTGLAKNIQYF; DNA: TGTGCCAGCAGCTCCTCGACAGGCCTAGCCAAAAACATTCAGTACTTC
V: TRBV6-1; size: -; J: TRBJ2-5; D: -; CDR3: CASSEMLGGETQYF; DNA: TGTGCCAGCAGTGAAATGCTTGGGGGGGAGACCCAGTACTTC
V: TRBV10-3; size: -; J: TRBJ1-1; D: -; CDR3: CATKPTGLNTEAFF; DNA: TGTGCCACAAAACCGACAGGACTGAACACTGAAGCTTTCTTT
V: TRBV28; size: -; J: TRBJ2-3; D: -; CDR3: CASSLRRDTQYF; DNA: TGTGCCAGCAGTTTAAGGAGAGATACGCAGTATTTT
V: TRBV27; size: -; J: TRBJ2-3; D: -; CDR3: CASSPLGLRRPHPTDTQYF; DNA: TGTGCCAGCAGCCCCCTTGGACTCAGGCGTCCGCATCCTACAGATACGCAGTATTTT
V: TRBV20-1; size: once; J: TRBJ1-2; D: -; CDR3: CSAQALYGYTF; DNA: TGCAGTGCGCAAGCACTATATGGCTACACCTTC
V: TRBV18; size: -; J: TRBJ1-4; D: TRBD1; CDR3: CASSPGTGNEKLFF; DNA: TGTGCCAGCTCACCAGGGACAGGGAACGAAAAACTGTTTTTT
V: TRBV12-5; size: once; J: TRBJ1-2; D: -; CDR3: CASGSGQGDSYGYTF; DNA: TGTGCTAGTGGTTCAGGTCAGGGCGATTCTTATGGCTACACCTTC
V: TRBV6-5; size: -; J: TRBJ2-7; D: -; CDR3: CASSYCGDSYEQYF; DNA: TGTGCCAGCAGTTATTGCGGGGACAGCTACGAGCAGTACTTC
V: TRBV14; size: -; J: TRBJ1-1; D: -; CDR3: CASSQEAGNTEAFF; DNA: TGTGCCAGCAGCCAAGAGGCAGGGAACACTGAAGCTTTCTTT
V: TRBV7-9; size: -; J: TRBJ1-1; D: -; CDR3: CASSLASHKGGTFDFF; DNA: TGTGCCAGCAGCTTAGCGTCCCATAAGGGCGGGACCTTCGATTTCTTT
V: TRBV18; size: -; J: TRBJ2-7; D: -; CDR3: CASSFQDRQTYEQYF; DNA: TGTGCCAGCTCATTCCAGGACAGACAAACCTACGAGCAGTACTTC
V: TRBV5-1; size: -; J: TRBJ2-3; D: -; CDR3: CASSLAAWDGTSTDTQYF; DNA: TGCGCCAGCAGCTTGGCAGCGTGGGACGGGACTAGCACAGATACGCAGTATTTT
V: TRBV15; size: -; J: TRBJ2-7; D: TRBD1; CDR3: CATSRLPDRVDCHSCYEQYF; DNA: TGTGCCACCAGCAGACTTCCCGACAGGGTTGACTGCCACTCCTGCTACGAGCAGTACTTC
V: TRBV28; size: -; J: TRBJ1-5; D: -; CDR3: CASSPPGHTGKPQHF; DNA: TGTGCCAGCAGCCCTCCGGGACACACTGGTAAGCCCCAGCATTTT